The T cell receptor (beta chain) under discussion was sequenced for a study of OX40 agonist ivuxolimab in advanced cancers. On the study more broadly: Six ivuxolimab dose levels, 0.01 to 10 mg/kg, were given intravenously every 2 weeks.

Germline V gene data show CDR1 as ENHRY and CDR2 as SYGVKD. The CDR3 length is 14 residues. V shed 2 bases and J shed 2 bases, with 6 bases lying between them. Repertoires were generated with immunoSEQ multiplex PCR, while TCRdb's copy carries only in-frame clones and drops some. The sample records about 60,000 clones, roughly nine tenths being singletons. This specimen was CD4+ or CD8+ T cells sorted from blood, taken in a trial of the OX40 agonist ivuxolimab. The genes are TRBV10-3 and TRBJ1-4; D not certain. The sequence was obtained from an adult with an advanced solid tumor such as melanoma, head and neck, liver or kidney cancer. CDR3 DNA: TGTGCCATCAGTGAGGGGAGTACTAATGAAAAACTGTTTTTT. This sequence encodes CAISEGSTNEKLFF.